The 22 T cell receptor beta chains below come from one sample, sequenced in a study of cytomegalovirus exposure and HLA in healthy donors. Primers included in the PCR were 60 Vbeta and 13 Jbeta primers. Generated by immunoSEQ multiplex PCR, the TCRdb table keeps only in-frame clones and is missing some. The sample gives some 140,000 clones, about three quarters of which show up once; around 1.2% is in the top ten. The specimen was PBMCs. These receptors all stem from a male donor in good health and CMV-seropositive.

CDR3 nucleotides: TGTGCCAGCAGTTTAGGACAGGCCCTCTCCTACGAGCAGTACTTC. Protein: CASSLGQALSYEQYF. This chain connects TRBV27 to TRBJ2-7, with 7 positions matching TRBD1. The germline V gene encodes CDR1 MNHEY and CDR2 SMNVEV (reference sequence). V was pared by 2 bases and J by 0 bases, with 4 bases of the junction left unmatched. The CDR3 runs 15 residues.

The chain couples TRBV5-1 to TRBJ2-6; weak D call: TRBD2 (6 bases). Per the germline V gene, CDR1 is SGHRS and CDR2 is YFSETQ. This CDR3 region has 17 residues. V lost 6 bases and J 3 bases, leaving 19 bases between the germline ends. For the CDR3, the DNA is TGCGCCAGCACCCATCCCTCCCGGGGGAATGGGGCCAACGTCCTGACTTTC. Protein sequence: CASTHPSRGNGANVLTF.

This chain uses TRBV4-2 with TRBJ2-3; maybe TRBD2 (5 bases). Between the trimmed V and J ends, which lost 0 bases and 2 bases, there was a span of 18 bases. Germline V lookup: CDR1 LGHNA, CDR2 YNFKEQ. This CDR3 region has 18 residues. CDR3 DNA: TGTGCCAGCAGCCAAGAATCCCTACTAGTAGCCCACACAGATACGCAGTATTTT. This gives the protein CASSQESLLVAHTDTQYF.

As for this clone: A read error may produce the germline difference seen at one junction end. This chain connects TRBV7-9 to TRBJ2-1; 10 nucleotides match TRBD2. CDR1 is SEHNR, CDR2 FQNEAQ, per germline (reference sequence). CDR3 length: 15 amino acids. CDR3 sequence (DNA): TGTTCCAGCAGCTTGGGGACTAGCGAGTACAATGAGCAGTTCTTC. This codes for CSSSLGTSEYNEQFF.

The genes are TRBV6-1 and TRBJ1-2, with D possibly TRBD1 on 6 matching bases. Germline V lookup: CDR1 MNHNS, CDR2 SASEGT. This CDR3 comprises 15 residues. The V end was cut by 0 bases, the J end by 4 bases, with 12 bases between. This CDR3 is CASSEAQGSPYGYTF. In DNA, the CDR3 is TGTGCCAGCAGTGAAGCGCAGGGGAGCCCCTATGGCTACACCTTC.

This chain connects TRBV6-6 to TRBJ2-7; weak D call: TRBD2 (5 bases). V was cut by 8 bases and J by 0 bases, with 8 bases left in between. Germline lookup yields CDR1 MNHNY and CDR2 SVGAGI (reference sequence). The CDR3 has 12 residues. The CDR3 loop reads CASGRDSYEQYF. The CDR3 region has the DNA TGTGCCAGCGGACGGGACTCCTACGAGCAGTACTTC.

This clone was seen a handful of times. The chain joins TRBV6-5 to TRBJ2-3, with D possibly being TRBD2 (6 bases). Germline-derived CDR1 and CDR2 are MNHEY and SVGAGI. V shed 2 bases and J shed 3 bases, with 15 bases lying between them. The CDR3 totals 16 residues. This CDR3 is CASSYGLAEATDTQYF. The CDR3 DNA reads TGTGCCAGCAGTTACGGGTTAGCGGAGGCTACAGATACGCAGTATTTT.

The chain uses TRBV5-1 and TRBJ2-7; TRBD1 might be the D (6 bases). V lost 0 bases and J 6 bases, leaving 16 bases between the germline ends. CDR1 and CDR2 from the germline V gene are SGHRS and YFSETQ. CDR3 length equals 15 residues. CDR3 loop: CASSLAGIQGREQYF. The CDR3 bases are TGCGCCAGCAGCTTGGCTGGGATACAGGGACGCGAGCAGTACTTC.

This clone has just a few counts. This chain connects TRBV27 to TRBJ2-1; 7 nucleotides match TRBD1. The CDR3 loop spans 15 amino acids. The V gene's germline CDR1 is MNHEY and CDR2 SMNVEV (reference sequence). The V segment lost 5 bases and the J segment 4 bases; nucleotides outside the gene matches: 8. The CDR3 spells CASSITETGYNEQFF. For the CDR3, the DNA is TGTGCCAGCAGTATAACTGAGACAGGGTACAATGAGCAGTTCTTC.

This clone was counted between two and nine times. The chain joins TRBV28 to TRBJ2-1; TRBD2 might be the D (6 bases). This CDR3 has 15 amino acids. V lost 4 bases and J 5 bases, leaving 15 bases between the germline ends. CDR1 and CDR2 from the germline V gene are MDHEN and SYDVKM. The CDR3 is CASSSLLAPHNEQFF. In DNA form, the CDR3 reads TGTGCCAGCAGTTCCTTACTAGCCCCTCACAATGAGCAGTTCTTC.

This clone occurred a few times. V and J are TRBV27 and TRBJ1-1, with 7 bases matching TRBD1. V was clipped by 5 bases and J by 0 bases; unmatched bases: 6. The CDR3 covers 15 residues. Germline CDR1 MNHEY, CDR2 SMNVEV (reference sequence). This CDR3 is CASSARTGVNTEAFF. Written as DNA, the CDR3 is TGTGCCAGCAGTGCCCGGACAGGTGTGAACACTGAAGCTTTCTTT.

The chain employs TRBV25-1 and TRBJ1-3, with D possibly being TRBD1 (6 bases). The germline gives CDR1 MGHDK, CDR2 SYGVNS. Trimming removed 1 base from V and 6 bases from J, with 13 bases in between. This CDR3 contains 15 residues. The CDR3 reads CASSESRTAQNTIYF. Here the CDR3 DNA reads TGTGCCAGCAGTGAATCCCGGACAGCCCAAAACACCATATATTTT.

The V gene is TRBV11-2, the J gene TRBJ1-2; D is unclear. The CDR3 is 14 amino acids. CDR1 is SGHAT, CDR2 FQNNGV, per germline. V was shortened by 1 base and J by 3 bases, with 9 bases between the two germline ends. CDR3 region: CASSLAGEYYGYTF. For the CDR3, the DNA is TGTGCCAGCAGCTTAGCCGGGGAGTACTATGGCTACACCTTC.

This clone was counted only a few times. This CDR3 is CATEGGNQPQHF. CDR3 in DNA: TGTGCCACCGAGGGTGGTAATCAGCCCCAGCATTTT. The V and J genes are TRBV6-6 and TRBJ1-5; unclear D gene. V was trimmed by 10 bases and J by 4 bases, leaving 11 bases between them. Germline V gene lookup returns CDR1 MNHNY and CDR2 SVGAGI (reference sequence). The CDR3 totals 12 residues.

The V gene is TRBV29-1, the J gene TRBJ2-3; D perhaps matches TRBD2 (6 bases). Trimming removed 6 bases at V and 1 base at J, with 17 bases between. The CDR3 contains 15 residues. CDR1 is SQVTM, CDR2 ANQGSEA, per germline. CDR3 nucleotides: TGCAGCGTCATGATGGCTAGCGCAGGCACAGATACGCAGTATTTT. This codes for CSVMMASAGTDTQYF.

The J gene is TRBJ2-2, the V gene TRBV9; D remains unclear. The V gene's germline CDR1 is SGDLS and CDR2 YYNGEE. There are 16 residues in the CDR3. The V and J ends lost 0 bases and 4 bases respectively, with 13 bases between them. The CDR3 DNA reads as TGTGCCAGCAGCGTAGACCCAGGAAGAGCCACCGGGGAGCTGTTTTTT. This encodes CASSVDPGRATGELFF.

This chain links TRBV4-1 with TRBJ1-1, with a possible D match to TRBD1 (5 bases). The V and J ends lost 1 base and 0 bases respectively, with 9 bases between them. CDR1 and CDR2 (germline): MGHRA, YSYEKL. CDR3 length: 15 residues. In DNA, the CDR3 is TGCGCCAGCAGCCAAGTGGCAGGGATGAACACTGAAGCTTTCTTT. Its translation: CASSQVAGMNTEAFF.

The V and J genes are TRBV5-4 and TRBJ2-5, with TRBD2 matching over 9 bases. The assigned J gene may be wrong: the sequence end matches TRBJ2-7 better. The germline gives CDR1 SGHNT, CDR2 YYREEE (reference sequence). The CDR3 consists of 16 residues. The CDR3 coding sequence is TGTGCCAGCAGCTTGGCCGTTGCGGGAGGGCCCGACGAGCAGTACTTC. Translating gives CASSLAVAGGPDEQYF.

The chain has TRBV4-1 and TRBJ2-5; D remains ambiguous. Per germline, CDR1 MGHRA and CDR2 YSYEKL. Trimming took off 3 bases at V and 2 bases at J, with 4 bases between the two ends. This CDR3 region has 12 residues. The CDR3 sequence: CASSHLQETQYF. The CDR3 nucleotides read TGCGCCAGCAGCCACTTACAAGAGACCCAGTACTTC.

This clone is a singleton in its sample. The rearrangement joins TRBV27 to TRBJ2-2, with 13 bases that match TRBD2. This CDR3 is built from 19 residues. The germline V gene encodes CDR1 MNHEY and CDR2 SMNVEV (reference sequence). After removal of 3 bases from V and 4 bases from J, the junction contained 11 bases not matched to a gene. The CDR3, as DNA: TGTGCCAGCAGTTTCTCGGGACTAGCGGGGCTTGTGGGCACCGGGGAGCTGTTTTTT. Its protein is CASSFSGLAGLVGTGELFF.

The chain combines TRBV6-5 with TRBJ2-7, with 9 bases lining up with TRBD2. V lost 10 bases to trimming and J lost 1 base; unmatched junction nucleotides: 5. The length of the CDR3 is 13 residues. Germline-derived CDR1 and CDR2 are MNHEY and SVGAGI. This chain's CDR3 is CATRTSASYEQYF. The CDR3 DNA is TGTGCCACCCGGACTAGCGCATCCTACGAGCAGTACTTC.

The chain joins TRBV6-4 to TRBJ2-1; 10 bases agree with TRBD2. There are 15 residues in the CDR3. Germline trimming cut 5 bases from V and 4 bases from J; bases unmatched to any gene: 5. CDR1 and CDR2 from the germline V gene are MRHNA and SNTAGT. The CDR3 region has the DNA TGTGCCAGCAGTTCTCTAGCGGGGGATTACAATGAGCAGTTCTTC. It specifies CASSSLAGDYNEQFF.